The clone carrying this T cell receptor (beta chain) was seen repeatedly, ten times or more. This CDR3 contains 15 residues. V was trimmed by 0 bases and J by 4 bases, leaving 16 bases between them. Per germline, CDR1 DFQATT and CDR2 SNEGSKA (reference sequence). These data come from a study of neurological immune-mediated disorders. A single record per CDR3 protein comes from TCRdb applying MiXCR to the 5' RACE reads. The sample carries over 50,000 distinct CDR3 sequences, 3% to 3.5% recorded once. Sequenced: PBMCs. This chain uses TRBV20-1 with TRBJ2-7; perhaps TRBD2 as D (5 bases). The receptor was derived from a man aged 40-49 years with multiple sclerosis. The CDR3 region is CSARDPLASIYEQYF. CDR3 DNA sequence: TGCAGTGCTAGAGATCCCCTAGCTTCAATTTACGAGCAGTACTTC.